A few counts support the clone carrying this TCR beta chain. The data derive from a study of patients and donors after allogeneic stem cell transplantation. The CDR3 is 13 residues long. CDR1 and CDR2 from the germline V gene are SGHRS and YFSETQ. Trimming took off 1 base at V and 3 bases at J, with 8 bases between the two ends. TCRdb passed the RT-PCR reads through MiXCR, listing each CDR3 protein once. The sample contains about a million distinct CDR3 sequences, over 15% of which appear only once. V and J are TRBV5-1 and TRBJ2-7; no clear D. Sequencing was performed on blood, either unsorted or a sorted T cell fraction (not recorded which). This TCR derives from a human donor who was either an allogeneic HSCT recipient or a stem cell or donor lymphocyte infusion donor (not recorded which). It is not recorded whose cells these are; they may come from a transplant donor. CDR3 in DNA: TGCGCCAGCAGCTTGACCGCGGACTACGAGCAGTACTTC. This gives the protein CASSLTADYEQYF.